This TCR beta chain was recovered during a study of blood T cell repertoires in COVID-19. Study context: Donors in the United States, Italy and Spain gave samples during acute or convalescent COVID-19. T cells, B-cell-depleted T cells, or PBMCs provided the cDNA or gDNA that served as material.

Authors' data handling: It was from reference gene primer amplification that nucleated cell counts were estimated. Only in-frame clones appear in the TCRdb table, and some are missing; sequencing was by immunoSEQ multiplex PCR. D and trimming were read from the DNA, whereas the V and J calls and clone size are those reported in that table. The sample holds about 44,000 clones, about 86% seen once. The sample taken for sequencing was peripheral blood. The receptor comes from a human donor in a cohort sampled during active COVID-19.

CDR3 protein: CASSISGDTDTQYF. CDR3 DNA: TGCGCCAGCAGTATATCGGGAGACACAGATACGCAGTATTTT. The chain has TRBV5-1 and TRBJ2-3, with a weak D call TRBD2 (6 bases). V lost 5 bases, J lost 2 bases, and 12 bases lay in between. Germline V gives CDR1 SGHRS, CDR2 YFSETQ. This CDR3 comprises 14 residues.